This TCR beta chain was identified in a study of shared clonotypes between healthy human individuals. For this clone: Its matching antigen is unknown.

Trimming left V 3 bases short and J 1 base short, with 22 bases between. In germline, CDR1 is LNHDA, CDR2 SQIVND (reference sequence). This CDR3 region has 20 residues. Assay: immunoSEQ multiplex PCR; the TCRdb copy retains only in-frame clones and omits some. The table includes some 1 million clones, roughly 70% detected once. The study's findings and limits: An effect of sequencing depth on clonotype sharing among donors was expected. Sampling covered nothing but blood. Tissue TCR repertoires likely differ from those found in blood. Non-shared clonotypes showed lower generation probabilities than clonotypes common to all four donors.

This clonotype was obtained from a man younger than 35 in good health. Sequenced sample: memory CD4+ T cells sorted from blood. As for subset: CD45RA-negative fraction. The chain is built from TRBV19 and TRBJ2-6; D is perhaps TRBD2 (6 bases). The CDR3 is CASSMDDSVVGRSGANVLTF. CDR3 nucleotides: TGTGCCAGTAGTATGGATGATAGTGTGGTGGGGAGGTCTGGGGCCAACGTCCTGACTTTC.